What follows is one T cell receptor beta chain and its context. The antigen it binds to is not known. It is likely a read error: a sequence one base away is far more abundant. After transplant, bone marrow was aspirated from the posterior iliac crest or from another site selected by the physician. This sample is part of a study of graft-versus-host responses after intestinal transplantation (dated by TCRdb to the early 2020s). Concerning the study at large: The transplants that recipients received were multivisceral, liver-intestinal, or isolated intestinal. Anti-thymocyte globulin induction was given to all recipients, followed by maintenance tacrolimus and steroids for about 3 years. Bulk TCR-beta CDR3 sequencing was used to track graft-versus-host and host-versus-graft alloreactive T cell clones in the graft, circulation and bone marrow after intestinal transplantation. To identify alloreactive clones, pre-transplant mixed lymphocyte reaction products were sequenced and then compared with unstimulated pre-transplant donor and recipient T cells. The cohort enrolled roughly 25 intestinal transplant recipients including one retransplant, and 3 patients lacking pretransplant specimens were excluded. Donor T cell macrochimerism was defined as a peak of at least 4% donor T cells among recipient peripheral blood mononuclear cells. Rather than going through the commercial service, samples from a few later patients were sequenced in-house on an Illumina MiSeq and processed with MiXCR.

Receptor amplification or capture employed the immunoSEQ multiplex PCR assay. For most patients, genomic DNA was subjected to high-throughput TCR-beta CDR3 sequencing by Adaptive Biotechnologies. The paper's processing steps were these. TCR sequencing data for approximately 19 patients were retrieved from Adaptive's ImmunoSEQ software; a few other patients were processed with MiXCR and VDJtools. Because the origin of CDR3 nucleotide sequences shared between donor and recipient could not be assigned, those sequences were removed. At least 2-fold expansion over unstimulated cells and a minimum CFSE-low frequency of 0.002% (template counts) or 0.001% (read counts) were required for clones to be classified as alloreactive. Mappable clones were those detected in sequenced pre-transplant spleen, lymph node, or MLR CFSE-low populations of the donor or recipient. The cumulative frequency of alloreactive clones was calculated as a percentage of all sequences, weighted by copy number. TCRdb provides this immuneACCESS table in a form limited to in-frame rearrangements. Some clones are lacking; in checked studies, under half of them reflect an unresolved V gene, and why the rest are absent is not known. V and J calls plus clone size are reproduced from that table; the DNA served to infer D and trimming. The sample table records approximately 20,000 clones; roughly 86% of these occur just once. The top ten clones comprise less than 65% of the sample.

The paper's findings and limits, for the study overall: GvH clones were detected in recipient bone marrow, and some of these GvH clones were observed earlier in ileal mucosa or blood, consistent with an intestinal mucosal origin. Patients with donor T cell macrochimerism had high GvH to HvG T cell clonal ratios in their allografts. Early after transplant, peak levels of circulating GvH clones were found to be associated with declines in HvG clones. The relatively low number and heterogeneity of intestinal transplant patients limited the conclusions.

The CDR3 runs 15 amino acids, cysteine and phenylalanine included. The only DNA kept is the CDR3, 45 bases in frame from the first base. The germline V gene (reference sequence) sets CDR1 to MNHEY and CDR2 to SMNVEV. The junction shows trimming of 2 bases on V and 7 bases on J, plus 15 bases between the germline ends. This specimen consisted of bone marrow, obtained approximately 120 days after transplant. The receptor comes from a human patient who received an intestinal transplant, so some T cells may come from the graft donor. The chain is made from TRBV27 and TRBJ2-1; perhaps TRBD2 is the D gene, with 6 bases matching. The DNA sequence is given as TGTGCCAGCAGTTTAACCGGGAGCGGTTGGAATGAGCAGTTCTTC. Its protein is CASSLTGSGWNEQFF.